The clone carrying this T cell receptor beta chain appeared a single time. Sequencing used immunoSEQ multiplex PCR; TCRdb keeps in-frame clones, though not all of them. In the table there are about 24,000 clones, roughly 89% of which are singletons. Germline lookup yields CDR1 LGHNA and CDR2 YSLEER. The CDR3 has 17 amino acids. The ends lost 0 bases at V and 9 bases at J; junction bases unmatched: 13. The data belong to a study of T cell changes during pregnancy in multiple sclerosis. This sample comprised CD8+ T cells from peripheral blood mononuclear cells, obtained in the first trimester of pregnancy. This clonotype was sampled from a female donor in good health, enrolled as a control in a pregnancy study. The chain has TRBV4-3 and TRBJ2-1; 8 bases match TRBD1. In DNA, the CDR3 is TGCGCCAGCAGCCAAGATGGGGTGGGGCAGGGGGCGGCTGAGCAGTTCTTC. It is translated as CASSQDGVGQGAAEQFF.